This T cell receptor (beta chain) was captured by sequencing in a study of shared clonotypes between healthy human individuals. Germline-derived CDR1 and CDR2 are LNHDA and SQIVND (reference sequence). This CDR3 has 15 residues. V lost 5 bases, J lost 0 bases, and 13 bases lay in between. Turning to this clone: Its antigen remains unknown.

Sequencing used immunoSEQ multiplex PCR; TCRdb keeps in-frame clones, though not all of them. The sample has under 600,000 clones, almost 97% seen once. Broader study findings: It was expected that sequencing depth would affect clonotype sharing among donors. The generation probabilities recorded for non-shared clonotypes fell below those of clonotypes shared by all four donors. Blood was the only sampled material, and tissue repertoires likely differ.

V usage is TRBV19 and J usage is TRBJ2-5; maybe TRBD1 (5 bases). The specimen was naive CD4+ T cells sorted from blood. Documented subset: CD45RA+ positively selected. The receptor comes from a woman in her 30s in good health. CDR3 sequence: CASSPRTLYQETQYF. The CDR3 DNA follows: TGTGCCAGTAGTCCCCGGACACTGTACCAAGAGACCCAGTACTTC.